These 27 T cell receptor beta chains were all obtained from the same sample, sequenced in a study of shared clonotypes between healthy human individuals. The naive CD8 subset, CD45RO-negative cells positively selected for CCR7, excluded terminally differentiated effector memory CD45RA+ cells. TCRdb's table, derived via immunoSEQ multiplex PCR, lists solely in-frame clones and lacks some. This table has more than 2 million clones, around 96% appearing once. Sequencing was performed on naive CD8+ T cells sorted from blood. The source of these receptors is a man between 18 and 29 years old in good health.

V gene TRBV5-5 combines with J gene TRBJ2-7, with D tentatively TRBD1 (6 bases). The V end lost 4 bases, the J end lost 1 base, and 9 bases lay between the germline ends. Germline V gene data show CDR1 as SGHKS and CDR2 as YYEKEE (reference sequence). The CDR3 sequence is 13 residues long. In DNA form, the CDR3 reads TGTGCCAGCAGCCCTGGACAGTCCTACGAGCAGTACTTC. It is translated as CASSPGQSYEQYF.

This chain connects TRBV10-3 to TRBJ2-1, with TRBD2 matching 10 bases. V shed 10 bases, J shed 7 bases, and the junction held 13 bases outside the gene matches. The CDR3 totals 15 residues. Germline CDR1 and CDR2: ENHRY and SYGVKD. The DNA for the CDR3 is TGTGCCACCGGGGGCCTAGCGGGAGTCGGTAATGAGCAGTTCTTC. Its translation is CATGGLAGVGNEQFF.

This clone was seen once. V gene TRBV11-2 combines with J gene TRBJ2-7, with 8 bases aligning to TRBD2. V dropped 0 bases and J dropped 3; count of bases not matched to a gene: 4. Germline CDR1 is SGHAT and CDR2 is FQNNGV. This CDR3 region has 15 residues. Here the CDR3 DNA reads TGTGCCAGCAGCTTAGAGGTTAGCGGGGACTACGAGCAGTACTTC. Protein: CASSLEVSGDYEQYF.

The CDR3 coding sequence is TGCGCCAGCAGCCAAGTTGGGGTTGGAAATTCACCCCTCCACTTT. It specifies CASSQVGVGNSPLHF. This sequence joins TRBV4-3 and TRBJ1-6; D unresolved. The CDR3 runs 15 residues. Between the trimmed V and J ends, which lost 1 base and 7 bases, there was a span of 11 bases. Germline CDR1 reads LGHNA; CDR2 reads YSLEER.

The chain joins TRBV5-6 to TRBJ2-2; D is perhaps TRBD2 (6 bases). V lost 4 bases and J lost 3, with 13 bases in between. The CDR3 has 15 residues. Germline CDR1 is SGHDT and CDR2 is YYEEEE. The CDR3 DNA follows: TGTGCCAGCAGCACCGGACGGGAGTACACCGGGGAGCTGTTTTTT. This sequence encodes CASSTGREYTGELFF.

The chain couples TRBV25-1 to TRBJ2-3, with D unclear. The CDR3 sequence is 11 residues long. V gave up 3 bases and J gave up 3 bases, with 1 base separating them. In germline, CDR1 is MGHDK, CDR2 SYGVNS. CDR3 nucleotide sequence: TGTGCCAGCAGTGAGACAGATACGCAGTATTTT. This encodes CASSETDTQYF.

The chain has TRBV7-8 and TRBJ1-4; unclear D gene. This CDR3 spans 16 amino acids. Germline-derived CDR1 and CDR2 are SGHVS and FQNEAQ. Trimming cost V 5 bases and J 7 bases, with 20 bases left between them. The CDR3: CASSPNEGYGSEKLFF. The CDR3 DNA is TGTGCCAGCAGCCCCAACGAGGGCTATGGAAGTGAAAAACTGTTTTTT.

The V gene is TRBV5-1, the J gene TRBJ2-7; the match to TRBD1 covers 7 bases. The germline V gene encodes CDR1 SGHRS and CDR2 YFSETQ. The CDR3 is 14 amino acids. With V trimmed by 3 bases and J by 1 base, 4 bases remained unmatched. DNA of the CDR3: TGCGCCAGCAGCTATCCGGGACAGTCCTACGAGCAGTACTTC. Translating gives CASSYPGQSYEQYF.

In this sample, this clone turned up once. The chain has TRBV7-8 and TRBJ1-2; 10 nucleotides align to TRBD1. This CDR3 spans 14 amino acids. In germline, CDR1 is SGHVS, CDR2 FQNEAQ. V lost 5 bases to trimming and J lost 3 bases; unmatched junction nucleotides: 3. The CDR3 is CASSQDRGDYGYTF. CDR3 sequence (DNA): TGTGCCAGCAGCCAGGACAGGGGGGACTATGGCTACACCTTC.

The CDR3 region is CASSFPGLVSETQYF. CDR3 bases: TGTGCCAGCAGCTTCCCCGGACTAGTTTCAGAGACCCAGTACTTC. The chain couples TRBV7-2 to TRBJ2-5, with 7 bases lining up with TRBD2. Germline values: CDR1 SGHTA, CDR2 FQGNSA. Germline trimming cut 3 bases from V and 4 bases from J; bases unmatched to any gene: 8. This CDR3 is built from 15 residues.

This chain uses TRBV4-3 with TRBJ1-5, with D hard to call. This CDR3 spans 15 amino acids. Deletions cut 5 bases from V and 0 bases from J, with 11 bases between. Per germline, CDR1 LGHNA and CDR2 YSLEER. This chain's CDR3 is CASSSRTGSNQPQHF. DNA for the CDR3: TGCGCCAGCAGCTCCAGAACTGGTAGCAATCAGCCCCAGCATTTT.

The V and J genes are TRBV27 and TRBJ2-3; 12 bases line up with TRBD2. The CDR3 totals 15 residues. Germline values: CDR1 MNHEY, CDR2 SMNVEV (reference sequence). V gave up 3 bases and J gave up 5 bases; unmatched junction bases: 3. CDR3 DNA sequence: TGTGCCAGCAGTTTGGTGACTAGCGGGAGAGATACGCAGTATTTT. It encodes CASSLVTSGRDTQYF.

This chain links TRBV6-6 with TRBJ1-5; D is possibly TRBD1 (6 bases). The CDR3 has 15 amino acids. The V end was cut by 2 bases, the J end by 7 bases, with 15 bases between. Germline lookup yields CDR1 MNHNY and CDR2 SVGAGI (reference sequence). CDR3 region: CASSYDGGAGQPQHF. The CDR3 DNA reads as TGTGCCAGCAGTTACGACGGGGGGGCGGGACAGCCCCAGCATTTT.

The table lists this clone with a count of one. This sequence joins TRBV6-5 and TRBJ2-7, with D perhaps given as TRBD1 or TRBD2 (5 bases each). Germline CDR1 MNHEY, CDR2 SVGAGI. Trimming left V 0 bases short and J 0 bases short, with 12 bases between. CDR3 length equals 16 residues. In nucleotides, the CDR3 is TGTGCCAGCAGTTACTCTGTCAGGGAGAGCTCCTACGAGCAGTACTTC. This codes for CASSYSVRESSYEQYF.

This sequence joins TRBV11-2 and TRBJ2-2; TRBD2 aligns across 7 bases. V trimming: 5 bases; J trimming: 4 bases; junction bases outside the gene matches: 13. Germline V gene sequence: CDR1 SGHAT, CDR2 FQNNGV. The CDR3 loop spans 17 amino acids. The CDR3 loop is CASSRVGEGSRTGELFF. CDR3 DNA sequence: TGTGCCAGCAGCCGGGTTGGGGAGGGATCGCGCACCGGGGAGCTGTTTTTT.

The chain employs TRBV4-1 and TRBJ1-2; no reliable D call. The CDR3 is 14 amino acids. Germline CDR1 reads MGHRA; CDR2 reads YSYEKL. Trimming left V 0 bases short and J 6 bases short, with 11 bases between. The CDR3 DNA reads TGCGCCAGCAGCCAAGAAGAGGAGGGTGATGGCTACACCTTC. Translation: CASSQEEEGDGYTF.

The V gene is TRBV30, the J gene TRBJ2-7, with 9 bases aligning to TRBD2. Germline V gene sequence: CDR1 GTSNPN, CDR2 SVGIG (reference sequence). V shed 3 bases, J shed 1 base, and the junction held 10 bases outside the gene matches. CDR3 length: 16 amino acids. CDR3 nucleotides: TGTGCCTGGAGCCTTTTAGCGGGAGTTGGGTCCTACGAGCAGTACTTC. Encoded protein: CAWSLLAGVGSYEQYF.

The chain has TRBV28 and TRBJ1-1; D unresolved. CDR1 MDHEN and CDR2 SYDVKM come from the germline V gene. The CDR3 contains 14 residues. Trimming took off 0 bases at V and 4 bases at J, with 9 bases between the two ends. CDR3 bases: TGTGCCAGCAGTTTATGGGGTCGGGGCACTGAAGCTTTCTTT. This encodes CASSLWGRGTEAFF.

Concerning this clone itself: The sample contains more than one DNA sequence encoding this CDR3. The chain recombines TRBV20-1 with TRBJ2-7, with D unresolved. With 3 bases removed from V and 7 bases from J, the gap between germline ends came to 10 bases. Germline V lookup: CDR1 DFQATT, CDR2 SNEGSKA (reference sequence). This CDR3 region has 11 residues. CDR3 sequence reads: CSASRTGEQYF. CDR3 in DNA: TGCAGTGCTAGTCGAACTGGGGAGCAGTACTTC.

V and J are TRBV27 and TRBJ2-2, with D maybe TRBD2 (5 bases). The CDR3 runs to 15 residues. Per the germline V gene, CDR1 is MNHEY and CDR2 is SMNVEV (reference sequence). V was cut by 8 bases and J by 4 bases, with 17 bases left in between. CDR3 protein: CASHPRGAGTGELFF. CDR3 coding DNA: TGTGCCAGCCATCCCCGTGGCGCGGGCACCGGGGAGCTGTTTTTT.

The genes are TRBV4-2 and TRBJ1-2; D may be TRBD1 (6 bases). CDR1 LGHNA and CDR2 YNFKEQ come from the germline V gene. The CDR3 is made up of 15 amino acids. V dropped 4 bases and J dropped 6 bases, with 18 bases sitting between them. Here the CDR3 reads CASSPPKGGADGYTF. The CDR3 DNA is TGTGCCAGCAGCCCTCCAAAGGGGGGCGCGGATGGCTACACCTTC.

The rearrangement links TRBV7-9 to TRBJ2-1, with TRBD2 matching over 9 bases. The trim removed 1 base at V and 7 bases at J, leaving 11 bases unmatched. Germline V gene data show CDR1 as SEHNR and CDR2 as FQNEAQ (reference sequence). This CDR3 has 17 residues. CDR3 sequence reads: CASSLDLAGSWGNEQFF. CDR3 coding DNA: TGTGCCAGCAGCTTAGACCTAGCGGGGAGCTGGGGGAATGAGCAGTTCTTC.

Only one count was recorded for this clone. Other DNA sequences in this sample translate to the same CDR3. The chain carries TRBV6-5 and TRBJ2-7; D remains ambiguous. V was shortened by 6 bases and J by 1 base, with 10 bases between the two germline ends. This CDR3 has 13 amino acids. The germline V gene encodes CDR1 MNHEY and CDR2 SVGAGI. This CDR3 reads CASRPTDSYEQYF. The CDR3 DNA sequence: TGTGCCAGCAGGCCGACGGATTCCTACGAGCAGTACTTC.

The rearrangement uses TRBV7-9 and TRBJ1-3; 7 nucleotides match TRBD1. The V and J ends lost 7 bases and 1 base, in that order; junction bases with no gene match: 13. This CDR3 has 17 amino acids. Germline V gene sequence: CDR1 SEHNR, CDR2 FQNEAQ (reference sequence). The CDR3 here is CASNEPWDRNSGNTIYF. In DNA form, the CDR3 reads TGTGCCAGCAACGAACCCTGGGACAGAAATTCTGGAAACACCATATATTTT.

CDR3 sequence: CAWSLTNADTGELFF. CDR3 sequence (DNA): TGTGCCTGGAGTCTAACAAACGCCGACACCGGGGAGCTGTTTTTT. V is TRBV30 and J is TRBJ2-2; D gene uncertain. From germline, CDR1 is GTSNPN and CDR2 SVGIG (reference sequence). This CDR3 region has 15 residues. V was pared by 2 bases and J by 3 bases, with 13 bases between.

The chain links TRBV29-1 to TRBJ2-1; TRBD2 matches at 10 bases. Germline V gene lookup returns CDR1 SQVTM and CDR2 ANQGSEA. After removal of 1 base from V and 0 bases from J, the junction contained 6 bases not matched to a gene. The CDR3 extends over 17 amino acids. As DNA, the CDR3 is TGCAGCGTTGAAGGAACTAGCGGGGAAAGCTCCTACAATGAGCAGTTCTTC. Translation gives CSVEGTSGESSYNEQFF.

This chain links TRBV4-3 with TRBJ1-2, with D maybe TRBD1 (5 bases). Trimming took off 3 bases at V and 1 base at J, with 18 bases between the two ends. Germline CDR1 reads LGHNA; CDR2 reads YSLEER. The CDR3 totals 17 residues. In DNA, the CDR3 is TGCGCCAGCAGCCACCTAAGTGAGGCAGGGAATAACTATGGCTACACCTTC. Translating it yields CASSHLSEAGNNYGYTF.